The 32 T cell receptor beta chains below come from one sample, sequenced in a study of blood T cell repertoires in COVID-19. Assay used: immunoSEQ multiplex PCR; TCRdb lists only in-frame clones, some missing. The sample has 68,000 or so clones, about nine tenths seen once. Sequencing was carried out using peripheral blood. Receptors originate from a man under 40 with acute or convalescent COVID-19.

V gene TRBV4-2 combines with J gene TRBJ2-3; 7 bases line up with TRBD1. Germline-derived CDR1 and CDR2 are LGHNA and YNFKEQ. Trimming at V came to 1 base and at J to 0 bases, leaving 1 base not matched to a gene. The CDR3 loop spans 15 amino acids. The CDR3 loop is CASSQAQGSTDTQYF. The CDR3 DNA sequence: TGTGCCAGCAGCCAAGCACAGGGGAGCACAGATACGCAGTATTTT.

V usage is TRBV3-1 (or the pseudogene TRBV3-2) and J usage is TRBJ2-7; a possible D gene is TRBD2 (6 bases). Germline lookup yields CDR1 LGHDT and CDR2 YNNKEL (reference sequence). The CDR3 has 17 residues. Trimming shortened V by 6 bases and J by 0 bases, and 21 bases separated the two germline ends. CDR3 sequence: CASRPSFGTQSSYEQYF. The CDR3, as DNA: TGTGCCAGCAGGCCTTCCTTTGGGACTCAGAGCTCCTACGAGCAGTACTTC.

The gene calls are TRBV12-3 or TRBV12-4 and TRBJ1-1; TRBD1 matches 7 bases. The CDR3 runs 13 residues. After removal of 5 bases from V and 5 bases from J, the junction contained 5 bases not matched to a gene. CDR3 residues: CASSRQGVTEAFF. The CDR3 DNA follows: TGTGCCAGCAGTCGGCAGGGGGTGACTGAAGCTTTCTTT.

The gene calls are TRBV19 and TRBJ2-7; 9 bases are shared with TRBD2. The CDR3 sequence is 12 residues long. The V gene end was trimmed by 10 bases and the J gene end by 3 bases; junction bases not matched to a gene: 4. The germline CDR1 and CDR2 sequences are LNHDA and SQIVND (reference sequence). CDR3: CATSSGIYEQYF. The CDR3 bases are TGTGCCACCTCTAGCGGGATCTACGAGCAGTACTTC.

The V gene is TRBV30, the J gene TRBJ1-5, with a weak D call TRBD1 (6 bases). Germline loops: CDR1 GTSNPN, CDR2 SVGIG (reference sequence). CDR3 length equals 14 residues. The V and J ends lost 3 bases and 2 bases respectively, with 11 bases between them. The CDR3 nucleotides read TGTGCCTGGAGCCAGGGGATTGGCAATCAGCCCCAGCATTTT. Its translation: CAWSQGIGNQPQHF. The full variable domain, in which reference TRBV30 and TRBJ1-5 provide the parts outside the CDR3, is SQTIHQWPATLVQPVGSPLSLECTVEGTSNPNLYWYRQAAGRGLQLLFYSVGIGQISSEVPQNLSASRPQDRQFILSSKKLLLSDSGFYLCAWSQGIGNQPQHFGDGTRLSIL.

The CDR3 bases are TGCGCCAGCAGCCAAGTACTACAAGAGACCCAGTACTTC. This sequence encodes CASSQVLQETQYF. The chain recombines TRBV4-1 with TRBJ2-5; D is unclear. Germline lookup yields CDR1 MGHRA and CDR2 YSYEKL. CDR3 length: 13 residues. The V gene lost 1 base and the J gene lost 2 bases, with 5 bases spanning the gap.

The CDR3 loop is CASIEWGQRLTDTQYF. Here the CDR3 DNA reads TGTGCCAGTATCGAATGGGGGCAGCGACTCACAGATACGCAGTATTTT. This chain uses TRBV7-9 with TRBJ2-3, with a tentative D call TRBD1 (6 bases). Trimming removed 9 bases from V and 2 bases from J, with 21 bases in between. The CDR3 is 16 residues long. From germline, CDR1 is SEHNR and CDR2 FQNEAQ (reference sequence).

The rearrangement links TRBV3-1 (or the pseudogene TRBV3-2) to TRBJ2-6; possibly TRBD1 for D (6 bases). Trimming removed 5 bases at V and 2 bases at J, with 10 bases between. Germline assignment: CDR1 LGHDT and CDR2 YNNKEL (reference sequence). The CDR3 has 15 amino acids. CDR3 bases: TGTGCCAGCAGCTCACAGGGTGCTGGGGCCAACGTCCTGACTTTC. It is translated as CASSSQGAGANVLTF.

This sequence joins TRBV3-1 (or the pseudogene TRBV3-2) and TRBJ2-7; maybe TRBD1 (6 bases). Between the trimmed V and J ends, which lost 5 bases and 1 base, there was a span of 15 bases. The CDR3 has 15 amino acids. Per the germline V gene, CDR1 is LGHDT and CDR2 is YNNKEL (reference sequence). This chain's CDR3 is CASSKRGTSSYEQYF. DNA for the CDR3: TGTGCCAGCAGCAAGAGGGGGACCTCGTCCTACGAGCAGTACTTC.

The rearrangement links TRBV7-2 to TRBJ2-2; D possibly corresponds to TRBD1 (6 bases). Trimming took 2 bases from V and 5 from J, leaving 12 bases between them. The germline V gene has CDR1 SGHTA and CDR2 FQGNSA. The CDR3 sequence is 15 residues long. The CDR3: CASSLRTVVTGELFF. In DNA, the CDR3 is TGTGCCAGCAGCTTACGGACAGTTGTGACCGGGGAGCTGTTTTTT.

This chain joins TRBV21-1 and TRBJ2-5; TRBD2, the table's D call, was not compared with the DNA. TRBV21-1 is labeled a pseudogene. The CDR3 runs to 12 residues. The CDR3 spells CASSEGVETQYF. Here the CDR3 DNA reads TGTGCCAGCAGTGAGGGAGTCGAGACCCAGTACTTC.

The chain joins TRBV19 to TRBJ2-3; 7 nucleotides align to TRBD2. This CDR3 comprises 16 residues. V lost 10 bases to trimming and J lost 4 bases; unmatched junction nucleotides: 17. The germline V gene has CDR1 LNHDA and CDR2 SQIVND (reference sequence). The CDR3: CATRVRDGRSADTQYF. As DNA, the CDR3 is TGTGCCACTCGGGTCCGGGACGGGAGGAGCGCAGATACGCAGTATTTT.

V is TRBV28 and J is TRBJ1-6; the D gene is possibly TRBD1 (6 bases). The CDR3 covers 14 residues. Germline V gives CDR1 MDHEN, CDR2 SYDVKM. Deletions cut 5 bases from V and 5 bases from J, with 10 bases between. Written as DNA, the CDR3 is TGTGCCAGCAGTACCGGGACAAATAATTCACCCCTCCACTTT. Protein product: CASSTGTNNSPLHF.

The chain uses TRBV6-5 and TRBJ2-7, with 10 bases matching TRBD2. Germline CDR1 is MNHEY and CDR2 is SVGAGI. The CDR3 is made up of 15 amino acids. With V trimmed by 5 bases and J by 3 bases, 7 bases remained unmatched. Here the CDR3 reads CASSRLAGENYEQYF. In DNA form, the CDR3 reads TGTGCCAGCAGTCGTCTAGCGGGAGAAAACTACGAGCAGTACTTC.

This chain links TRBV7-8 with TRBJ2-3; D gene ambiguous. This CDR3 spans 16 amino acids. Deletions cut 1 base from V and 1 base from J, with 12 bases between. CDR1 is SGHVS and CDR2 is FQNEAQ in the germline V gene. The CDR3 DNA reads TGTGCCAGCAGCTTAGTGCCCCTTAGTGGCACAGATACGCAGTATTTT. This gives the protein CASSLVPLSGTDTQYF.

This clone was counted once. The chain uses TRBV7-2 and TRBJ2-1, with 8 bases fitting TRBD1. Germline V lookup: CDR1 SGHTA, CDR2 FQGNSA. This CDR3 spans 15 amino acids. V dropped 6 bases and J dropped 2; count of bases not matched to a gene: 6. This chain's CDR3 is CASSSDRATYNEQFF. The CDR3 DNA is TGTGCCAGCAGTTCGGACAGGGCCACCTACAATGAGCAGTTCTTC.

This clone has only one observation. The chain employs TRBV18 and TRBJ1-4; no definite D call. The CDR3 has 14 amino acids. Trimming removed 2 bases from V and 7 bases from J, with 11 bases in between. Per germline, CDR1 KGHSH and CDR2 LQKENI. The CDR3 protein is CASSPDLAAEKLFF. CDR3 sequence (DNA): TGTGCCAGCTCACCAGACCTAGCGGCTGAAAAACTGTTTTTT.

The chain joins TRBV10-1 to TRBJ2-1; unclear D gene. V lost 2 bases and J lost 3, with 5 bases in between. This CDR3 spans 13 amino acids. Looked up from germline, CDR1 is WNHNN and CDR2 is SYGVQD (reference sequence). The CDR3 DNA reads as TGCGCCAGCAGTGAGAACATCTACAATGAGCAGTTCTTC. Its translation: CASSENIYNEQFF.

The chain recombines TRBV5-1 with TRBJ1-1; 11 nucleotides match TRBD1. J gave up 3 bases and V 1 base, and 14 bases lay outside the gene matches. CDR3 length: 19 residues. Germline V gene sequence: CDR1 SGHRS, CDR2 YFSETQ. CDR3 residues: CASSLSSQGTGGLDTEAFF. The CDR3 coding sequence is TGCGCCAGCAGCTTGTCCTCACAGGGGACAGGGGGTTTGGACACTGAAGCTTTCTTT. The full variable domain, rest sourced from reference TRBV5-1 and TRBJ1-1, is KAGVTQTPRYLIKTRGQQVTLSCSPISGHRSVSWYQQTPGQGLQFLFEYFSETQRNKGNFPGRFSGRQFSNSRSEMNVSTLELGDSALYLCASSLSSQGTGGLDTEAFFGQGTRLTVV.

V and J are TRBV28 and TRBJ1-3; perhaps TRBD1 as D (5 bases). Trimming cost V 4 bases and J 0 bases, with 13 bases left between them. The CDR3 length is 16 residues. CDR1 and CDR2 (germline): MDHEN, SYDVKM. CDR3 region: CASSSLRVSSGNTIYF. The CDR3, as DNA: TGTGCCAGCAGTTCCCTCAGGGTCTCCTCTGGAAACACCATATATTTT.

V gene TRBV24-1 combines with J gene TRBJ2-1; TRBD2 aligns across 7 bases. Germline CDR1 KGHDR, CDR2 SFDVKD. V lost 4 bases to trimming and J lost 2 bases; unmatched junction nucleotides: 4. The CDR3 sequence is 15 residues long. This CDR3 is CATSEPGTTYNEQFF. In DNA, the CDR3 is TGTGCCACCAGTGAGCCCGGGACTACCTACAATGAGCAGTTCTTC.

The chain links TRBV28 to TRBJ1-1; 8 positions agree with TRBD1. From germline, CDR1 is MDHEN and CDR2 SYDVKM. This CDR3 is 15 amino acids long. Germline trimming cut 2 bases from V and 4 bases from J; bases unmatched to any gene: 6. CDR3 coding DNA: TGTGCCAGCAGTTTAGGTGGGACAGGAGGCACTGAAGCTTTCTTT. Protein: CASSLGGTGGTEAFF. Filled out from reference TRBV28 and TRBJ1-1, the complete variable domain reads DVKVTQSSRYLVKRTGEKVFLECVQDMDHENMFWYRQDPGLGLRLIYFSYDVKMKEKGDIPEGYSVSREKKERFSLILESASTNQTSMYLCASSLGGTGGTEAFFGQGTRLTVV.

V is TRBV30 and J is TRBJ1-1; TRBD1 agrees at 7 bases. The junction had 11 bases not matched to a gene; V was cut back by 3 bases and J by 4 bases. Germline CDR1 reads GTSNPN; CDR2 reads SVGIG (reference sequence). This CDR3 is 15 amino acids long. This CDR3 reads CAWRVFQGGGTEAFF. The CDR3 nucleotides are TGTGCCTGGAGAGTTTTTCAGGGGGGCGGCACTGAAGCTTTCTTT.

This chain links TRBV4-1 with TRBJ2-5; TRBD1 matches 8 bases. Per the germline V gene, CDR1 is MGHRA and CDR2 is YSYEKL. CDR3 length equals 16 residues. V shed 6 bases, J shed 2 bases, and the junction held 11 bases outside the gene matches. DNA for the CDR3: TGCGCCAGCAGTTACGGACAGGGAAGAAAACAAGAGACCCAGTACTTC. As protein: CASSYGQGRKQETQYF.

In its sample, this clone ranks as medium-sized. The chain joins TRBV5-5 to TRBJ2-1; D may be TRBD2 (6 bases). The CDR3 is 13 residues long. Between the trimmed V and J ends, which lost 5 bases and 3 bases, there was a span of 9 bases. Germline CDR1 and CDR2: SGHKS and YYEKEE (reference sequence). The CDR3 DNA follows: TGTGCCAGCAGTAGGGACTTCTACAATGAGCAGTTCTTC. Protein: CASSRDFYNEQFF.

V is TRBV4-1 and J is TRBJ2-2; D unclear. Germline loops: CDR1 MGHRA, CDR2 YSYEKL. V shed 1 base and J shed 6 bases, with 15 bases lying between them. The CDR3 extends over 16 amino acids. CDR3 amino acids: CASSQGPGTRAGELFF. CDR3 nucleotide sequence: TGCGCCAGCAGCCAAGGGCCAGGCACACGAGCCGGGGAGCTGTTTTTT.

The rearrangement links TRBV6-5 to TRBJ2-1; 13 nucleotides agree with TRBD2. The J segment lost 7 bases and the V segment lost 6 bases, leaving 6 bases of the junction unmatched. The CDR3 contains 15 residues. Germline CDR1 and CDR2: MNHEY and SVGAGI. The CDR3 here is CASSLGLAGENEQFF. The DNA of the CDR3 is TGTGCCAGCAGCCTTGGACTAGCGGGAGAAAATGAGCAGTTCTTC.

This chain joins TRBV28 and TRBJ2-1, with TRBD2 identical over 7 bases. V dropped 5 bases and J dropped 6; count of bases not matched to a gene: 10. CDR3 length: 15 amino acids. The germline V gene encodes CDR1 MDHEN and CDR2 SYDVKM. This CDR3 reads CASSTGLSRVNEQFF. In DNA form, the CDR3 reads TGTGCCAGCAGTACGGGACTATCACGTGTCAATGAGCAGTTCTTC.

J is TRBJ2-1 and V is TRBV11-2, with 10 positions matching TRBD2. Trimming removed 11 bases from V and 8 bases from J; junction bases left unmatched: 12. Per the germline V gene, CDR1 is SGHAT and CDR2 is FQNNGV. The CDR3 totals 14 residues. Here the CDR3 DNA reads TGTGCCGGTCAACTAGCGGGACCCACATATGAGCAGTTCTTC. It yields the protein CAGQLAGPTYEQFF.

This rearrangement joins TRBV14 to TRBJ2-1; TRBD2 matches 13 bases. Germline CDR1 SGHDN, CDR2 FVKESK. The CDR3 is made up of 18 amino acids. V lost 3 bases to trimming and J lost 6 bases; unmatched junction nucleotides: 11. This chain's CDR3 is CASSHNQLAGGAANEQFF. As DNA, the CDR3 is TGTGCCAGCAGCCACAACCAACTAGCGGGAGGGGCCGCCAATGAGCAGTTCTTC.

The chain combines TRBV6-6 with TRBJ2-5; D may be TRBD1 (5 bases). CDR3 length equals 18 residues. V was cut by 5 bases and J by 3 bases, with 25 bases left in between. Germline values: CDR1 MNHNY, CDR2 SVGAGI (reference sequence). CDR3 sequence: CASSLNGLDGEGEETQYF. CDR3 DNA sequence: TGTGCCAGCAGTCTCAACGGCCTCGATGGAGAAGGGGAAGAGACCCAGTACTTC.

The chain uses TRBV28 and TRBJ1-1; the D gene is possibly TRBD1 (6 bases). This CDR3 comprises 16 residues. The V gene lost 4 bases and the J gene lost 0 bases, with 15 bases spanning the gap. Germline V gene data show CDR1 as MDHEN and CDR2 as SYDVKM. CDR3 DNA: TGTGCCAGCAGTTCCGGGACAAGTGGAATGAACACTGAAGCTTTCTTT. Translated, it gives CASSSGTSGMNTEAFF.